This T cell receptor (beta chain) was sequenced during a study of blood T cell repertoires in COVID-19. Study overall: T cells, B-cell-depleted T cells, or PBMCs provided the cDNA or gDNA that served as material.

Authors' analysis steps: Cell counts per sample came from amplifying reference gene primers. Using immunoSEQ multiplex PCR, the repertoire was profiled, and TCRdb retains in-frame clones only, with some absent. Clone size and the V and J calls come from that table; the DNA yielded D and trimming. The repertoire has under 450,000 clones, roughly 87% of them found once; the top ten carry almost 3%. The cohort comprised adults aged about 18 to 100 years residing in approximately 25 US areas. Participants were placed into cohorts based on the clinical history they reported. Source material: PBMCs or T cells enriched from blood (not recorded which). This clonotype originated in a woman in her thirties who had recovered from COVID-19.

The CDR3 coding sequence is TGTGCCAGCAGCTCCAAACTGAGGCCGCGTTCATACGAGCAGTACTTC. The encoded protein is CASSSKLRPRSYEQYF. V and J are TRBV7-2 and TRBJ2-7; unclear D gene. CDR3 length equals 16 residues. In germline, CDR1 is SGHTA, CDR2 FQGNSA. The V gene lost 4 bases and the J gene lost 4 bases, with 20 bases spanning the gap.